This is a list of T cell receptor beta chains from one sample in a study of technical replicates of blood from several donors. Data came from immunoSEQ multiplex PCR; TCRdb stores just in-frame clones and leaves some out. The sample yields some 14,000 clones, roughly 84% seen once. The material sequenced was PBMCs. These receptors came from a human donor in good health. CDR3s include the opening cysteine and the closing phenylalanine or tryptophan. D genes are given only for firm matches. Only some rows state a clone size, as once, few, many or a class for expanded clones.

len	abundance	v_gene	d_gene	j_gene	CDR3aa	CDR3nt
14	NA	TRBV18	NA	TRBJ2-1	CASSRAGVRDEQFF	TGTGCCAGCTCACGCGCAGGGGTTCGTGATGAGCAGTTCTTC
12	NA	TRBV2	NA	TRBJ2-5	CASSAGSETQYF	TGTGCCAGCAGCGCAGGGTCAGAGACCCAGTACTTC
15	NA	TRBV5-6	NA	TRBJ2-7	CASSPEPRGPYEQYF	TGTGCCAGCAGCCCGGAGCCCAGGGGCCCTTACGAGCAGTACTTC
15	once	TRBV4-1	TRBD1	TRBJ2-7	CASSPGTGITYEQYF	TGCGCCAGCAGCCCGGGGACAGGGATAACCTACGAGCAGTACTTC
15	NA	TRBV27	NA	TRBJ2-2	CASRAGQGVTGELFF	TGTGCCAGCAGGGCGGGGCAGGGGGTCACCGGGGAGCTGTTTTTT
15	NA	TRBV28	NA	TRBJ1-5	CASSSPQVSNQPQHF	TGTGCCAGCAGTTCCCCACAGGTTAGCAATCAGCCCCAGCATTTT
16	NA	TRBV4-2	TRBD2	TRBJ2-2	CASSQPTSANTGELFF	TGTGCCAGCAGCCAACCCACTAGCGCGAACACCGGGGAGCTGTTTTTT
16	NA	TRBV5-1	NA	TRBJ1-3	CASSFEDSRSGNTIYF	TGCGCCAGCAGCTTCGAGGACAGCCGCTCTGGAAACACCATATATTTT
14	NA	TRBV6-1	NA	TRBJ2-7	CASSWVLGTYEQYF	TGTGCCAGCAGTTGGGTACTGGGCACCTACGAGCAGTACTTC
12	NA	TRBV11-2	NA	TRBJ1-1	CASSLAGTEAFF	TGTGCCAGCAGCTTAGCAGGGACTGAAGCTTTCTTT
14	NA	TRBV28	NA	TRBJ2-5	CASSFRSYQETQYF	TGTGCCAGCAGTTTTAGGAGTTATCAAGAGACCCAGTACTTC
17	once	TRBV7-2	TRBD1	TRBJ1-4	CASSSPGQGFTNEKLFF	TGTGCCAGCAGCTCACCGGGACAGGGGTTCACTAATGAAAAACTGTTTTTT
15	few	TRBV25-1	NA	TRBJ1-1	CASSESSGVYTEAFF	TGTGCCAGCAGTGAGTCCTCAGGGGTTTACACTGAAGCTTTCTTT
15	NA	TRBV6-6	TRBD2	TRBJ2-1	CASSGGGSSVNEQFF	TGTGCCAGCAGCGGAGGCGGGAGTAGTGTCAATGAGCAGTTCTTC
14	NA	TRBV2	NA	TRBJ1-5	CASSAVTGNQPQHF	TGTGCCAGCAGTGCGGTTACAGGCAATCAGCCCCAGCATTTT
16	NA	TRBV7-8	TRBD1	TRBJ2-7	CASSLAGGQSSYEQYF	TGTGCCAGCAGCTTAGCAGGGGGACAGAGCTCCTACGAGCAGTACTTC
13	NA	TRBV6-1	TRBD1	TRBJ1-1	CASMGQGATEAFF	TGTGCCAGCATGGGACAGGGCGCTACTGAAGCTTTCTTT
15	NA	TRBV9	TRBD1	TRBJ1-4	CASSVGGTGGEKLFF	TGTGCCAGCAGCGTAGGGGGGACAGGGGGTGAAAAACTGTTTTTT
14	once	TRBV6-1	TRBD1	TRBJ2-7	CASSLGTGGYEQYF	TGTGCCAGCTCCCTCGGGACAGGGGGCTACGAGCAGTACTTC
14	NA	TRBV4-2	NA	TRBJ1-4	CASSQEGVGEKLFF	TGTGCCAGCAGCCAAGAAGGGGTGGGTGAAAAACTGTTTTTT
15	once	TRBV4-1	TRBD2	TRBJ2-1	CASSPAGTKYNEQFF	TGCGCCAGCAGCCCCGCCGGGACTAAATACAATGAGCAGTTCTTC
14	once	TRBV7-8	TRBD2	TRBJ2-7	CASRSGTSGLKQYF	TGTGCCAGCAGGTCCGGGACTAGCGGGTTGAAGCAGTACTTC
15	NA	TRBV6-1	NA	TRBJ2-7	CASTNDRGGAYEQYF	TGTGCCAGCACTAACGACAGGGGAGGGGCCTACGAGCAGTACTTC
15	NA	TRBV28	TRBD1	TRBJ1-5	CASSSPQGGNQPQHF	TGTGCCAGCAGTTCACCACAGGGGGGAAATCAGCCCCAGCATTTT
14	NA	TRBV2	NA	TRBJ1-1	CASSDRDRNTEAFF	TGTGCCAGCAGTGACCGTGACAGGAACACTGAAGCTTTCTTT
16	NA	TRBV5-1	TRBD2	TRBJ2-2	CASSPLAGGLGGELFF	TGCGCCAGCAGCCCCCTAGCGGGAGGGCTTGGCGGGGAGCTGTTTTTT
13	NA	TRBV5-1	NA	TRBJ1-1	CASSSQGHTEAFF	TGCGCCAGCAGCTCCCAGGGGCACACTGAAGCTTTCTTT
14	NA	TRBV23-1	NA	TRBJ1-2	CASSQFGVNYGYTF	TGCGCCAGCAGTCAATTCGGGGTGAACTATGGCTACACCTTC
15	NA	TRBV6-1	TRBD1	TRBJ1-5	CASRGGTGVGQPQHF	TGTGCCAGCAGGGGGGGGACAGGCGTAGGTCAGCCCCAGCATTTT
14	NA	TRBV6-4	TRBD1	TRBJ2-7	CASSVSGGGDEQYF	TGTGCCAGCAGTGTTTCAGGGGGCGGAGACGAGCAGTACTTC
15	NA	TRBV9	NA	TRBJ2-7	CASSEAPTSSYEQYF	TGTGCCAGCAGCGAGGCCCCGACTAGTTCCTACGAGCAGTACTTC
14	NA	TRBV19	NA	TRBJ2-7	CASQSPGDSREQYF	TGTGCCAGCCAGAGCCCGGGGGACAGTCGAGAGCAGTACTTC
14	NA	TRBV7-2	TRBD1	TRBJ2-5	CASSIQGETETQYF	TGTGCCAGCAGTATACAGGGGGAGACGGAGACCCAGTACTTC
13	NA	TRBV19	NA	TRBJ2-7	CASTPPFSYEQYF	TGTGCCAGTACCCCCCCATTCTCCTACGAGCAGTACTTC
17	few	TRBV14	NA	TRBJ1-2	CASSQGSRAAGIYGYTF	TGTGCCAGCAGCCAAGGGTCCCGGGCGGCGGGGATCTATGGCTACACCTTC
14	NA	TRBV13	TRBD2	TRBJ2-7	CASSQMRGGREQYF	TGTGCCAGCAGCCAGATGCGGGGGGGTCGCGAGCAGTACTTC
13	once	TRBV6-1	NA	TRBJ1-5	CASLAGGYQPQHF	TGTGCCAGCTTGGCCGGAGGGTATCAGCCCCAGCATTTT
16	NA	TRBV6-5	TRBD1	TRBJ2-7	CASSYSLGTGGAEQYF	TGTGCCAGCAGTTACTCGCTCGGGACAGGGGGCGCCGAGCAGTACTTC
15	NA	TRBV2	TRBD2	TRBJ2-5	CASSAQVAGVETQYF	TGTGCCAGCAGTGCTCAGGTGGCGGGAGTTGAGACCCAGTACTTC
12	NA	TRBV19	NA	TRBJ1-1	CASSYKNTEAFF	TGTGCCAGTTCTTACAAGAACACTGAAGCTTTCTTT
14	NA	TRBV5-4	TRBD1	TRBJ1-4	CASSPDRGPGKLFF	TGTGCCAGCAGCCCGGACAGGGGGCCTGGAAAACTGTTTTTT
15	NA	TRBV7-3	NA	TRBJ2-1	CASSLTGSTNNEQFF	TGTGCCAGCAGCTTGACTGGTAGTACGAACAATGAGCAGTTCTTC
11	NA	TRBV7-7	NA	TRBJ2-5	CASSSGETQYF	TGTGCCAGCAGCTCAGGAGAGACCCAGTACTTC
15	few	TRBV2	TRBD1	TRBJ1-3	CASSGTGLSGNTIYF	TGTGCCAGCAGTGGGACAGGGCTCTCTGGAAACACCATATATTTT
20	NA	TRBV15	NA	TRBJ2-7	CATSRDLSALQVPRAYEQYF	TGTGCCACCAGCAGAGACCTAAGCGCGTTACAGGTACCACGGGCCTACGAGCAGTACTTC
13	NA	TRBV5-6	NA	TRBJ1-5	CASSLTGSQPQHF	TGTGCCAGCAGCTTGACAGGGTCGCAGCCCCAGCATTTT
15	NA	TRBV19	TRBD2	TRBJ2-5	CASSFLAGAQETQYF	TGTGCCAGTAGTTTCCTAGCGGGAGCGCAGGAGACCCAGTACTTC
16	NA	TRBV30	TRBD2	TRBJ2-3	CAWNPGLAGGRDTQYF	TGTGCCTGGAACCCGGGGCTAGCGGGAGGAAGAGATACGCAGTATTTT
15	few	TRBV6-5	TRBD2	TRBJ2-7	CASSPLAAGDYEQYF	TGTGCCAGCAGCCCTCTTGCAGCGGGGGACTACGAGCAGTACTTC
14	NA	TRBV5-1	TRBD1	TRBJ2-7	CASSTPGQSYEQYF	TGCGCCAGCAGCACGCCGGGACAGTCCTACGAGCAGTACTTC
15	NA	TRBV11-3	TRBD2	TRBJ2-7	CASSPGLAGSYEQYF	TGTGCCAGCAGCCCGGGACTAGCGGGATCCTACGAGCAGTACTTC
12	once	TRBV7-9	NA	TRBJ2-3	CASTQGTDTQYF	TGTGCCAGCACCCAGGGGACAGATACGCAGTATTTT
16	NA	TRBV5-6	NA	TRBJ2-6	CASSSGQVSGANVLTF	TGTGCCAGCAGCTCTGGACAAGTCTCTGGGGCCAACGTCCTGACTTTC
14	NA	TRBV6-5	NA	TRBJ1-5	CASSYNREDQPQHF	TGTGCCAGCAGTTACAACAGGGAAGATCAGCCCCAGCATTTT
14	NA	TRBV9	NA	TRBJ1-1	CASSVGTGPGEAFF	TGTGCCAGCAGCGTAGGTACAGGGCCTGGAGAAGCTTTCTTT
16	NA	TRBV28	TRBD1	TRBJ2-7	CASSLYGWDRGTEQYF	TGTGCCAGCAGTTTATATGGGTGGGACAGGGGAACCGAGCAGTACTTC
13	NA	TRBV30	NA	TRBJ2-1	CAWNPSSYNEQFF	TGTGCCTGGAATCCGTCCTCCTACAATGAGCAGTTCTTC